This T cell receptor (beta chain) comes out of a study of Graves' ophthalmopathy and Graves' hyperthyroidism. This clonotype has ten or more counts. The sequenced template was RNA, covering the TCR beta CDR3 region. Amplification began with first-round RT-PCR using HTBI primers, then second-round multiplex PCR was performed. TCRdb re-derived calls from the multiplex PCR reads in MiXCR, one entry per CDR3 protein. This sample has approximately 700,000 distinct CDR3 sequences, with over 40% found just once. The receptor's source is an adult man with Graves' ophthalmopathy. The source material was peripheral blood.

CDR3 sequence: CAITQGENQPQHF. CDR3 in DNA: TGTGCCATCACACAGGGGGAAAATCAGCCCCAGCATTTT. The V call is TRBV10-3, the J call TRBJ1-5, with 8 bases lining up with TRBD1. The germline CDR1 and CDR2 sequences are ENHRY and SYGVKD. Unmatched junction bases numbered 3, after V lost 7 bases and J lost 4 bases. The length of the CDR3 is 13 residues.